The sequence of this T cell receptor (beta chain) was determined in a study of blood T cell repertoires in COVID-19. Study as a whole: PBMCs, B-cell-depleted T cells, or T cells were the source of the cDNA or gDNA that made up the material.

Trimming took off 0 bases at V and 13 bases at J, with 15 bases between the two ends. The CDR3 extends over 14 amino acids. CDR1 is MNHEY and CDR2 is SVGAGI in the germline V gene. Per the study methods: Reference gene primer amplification in the assay estimated nucleated cell counts. Generated by immunoSEQ multiplex PCR, the TCRdb table keeps only in-frame clones and is missing some. The V and J calls and clone size are taken from that table; D and trimming were inferred from the DNA. The table records around 160,000 clones, about four fifths of them present only once. Sequenced input: peripheral blood. The gene calls are TRBV6-5 and TRBJ2-2, with TRBD2 as a possible D gene (6 bases). The sequence came from a human donor with acute or convalescent COVID-19. The donor label of this sample is uncertain. The CDR3: CASSYSGPSRGLFF. DNA of the CDR3: TGTGCCAGCAGTTACTCTGGGCCTTCGCGGGGGCTGTTTTTT.